A selection of T cell receptor beta chains follows, all from one sample in a study of CD4 T cells in relation to SARS-CoV-2 and coronaviruses. Using immunoSEQ multiplex PCR, the repertoire was profiled, and TCRdb retains in-frame clones only, with some absent. The table shows about 20,000 clones, with roughly 70% occurring only once. Their specific antigens are unknown. Material for sequencing was CD4+ T cells from PBMCs, cultured in vitro. These receptors were taken from a human donor in good health. Both conserved end residues are part of each CDR3. D genes are given only for firm matches. Rows may omit the clone size; those that give it use once, few, many or a size class.

-	-	TRBJ1-5	TRBV2	CASKDPGQPQHF	TGTGCCAGCAAAGACCCCGGACAGCCCCAGCATTTT
-	-	TRBJ2-3	TRBV7-2	CASSSPPDTQYF	TGTGCCAGCAGCTCCCCGCCAGATACGCAGTATTTT
-	TRBD1	TRBJ1-2	TRBV5-4	CASSLPRTGPPNMDTF	TGTGCCAGCAGCTTGCCCAGGACAGGGCCTCCCAATATGGACACCTTC
-	-	TRBJ2-1	TRBV11-2	CASNPDRIYNEQFF	TGTGCCAGCAACCCAGACAGGATCTACAATGAGCAGTTCTTC
-	-	TRBJ1-4	TRBV3-1/TRBV3-2	CASSQEASFGGKLFF	TGTGCCAGCAGCCAAGAGGCATCGTTCGGCGGAAAACTGTTTTTT
-	TRBD1	TRBJ2-7	TRBV18	CASSRDQGADEQYF	TGTGCCAGCTCTCGTGACCAGGGGGCCGACGAGCAGTACTTC
-	TRBD2	TRBJ2-1	TRBV7-2	CASSLVGTSGLYNEQFF	TGTGCCAGCAGCTTAGTCGGTACTAGCGGCCTATACAATGAGCAGTTCTTC
-	TRBD1	TRBJ2-3	TRBV7-9	CASSLTGYFTDTQYF	TGTGCCAGCAGCTTGACAGGGTACTTCACAGATACGCAGTATTTT
once	TRBD1	TRBJ1-5	TRBV18	CASSPLGAAGGQPQHF	TGTGCCAGCTCACCGCTCGGGGCAGCAGGGGGTCAGCCCCAGCATTTT
-	TRBD2	TRBJ2-1	TRBV6-5	CASVTGTTDNEQFF	TGTGCCAGCGTAACCGGGACTACGGACAATGAGCAGTTCTTC
-	TRBD1	TRBJ2-3	TRBV5-1	CASSSEAGTEQYF	TGCGCCAGCAGCTCCGAAGCCGGGACAGAACAGTATTTT
-	TRBD2	TRBJ2-2	TRBV10-3	CASRTSGGENTGELFF	TGTGCCTCCCGGACTAGCGGGGGGGAAAACACCGGGGAGCTGTTTTTT
-	-	TRBJ1-6	TRBV5-1	CASSLENSPLHF	TGCGCCAGCAGCTTGGAGAATTCACCCCTCCACTTT
few	TRBD1	TRBJ2-7	TRBV4-3	CASSQGTGGAFEQYF	TGCGCCAGCAGCCAAGGAACAGGGGGCGCATTCGAGCAGTACTTC
once	TRBD1	TRBJ2-2	TRBV6-1	CASSEARGQGPNTGELFF	TGTGCCAGCAGTGAAGCAAGGGGACAGGGACCGAACACCGGGGAGCTGTTTTTT
-	-	TRBJ2-5	TRBV5-1	CASSLEAGRETQYF	TGCGCCAGCAGCTTGGAGGCGGGAAGAGAGACCCAGTACTTC
-	TRBD2	TRBJ2-1	TRBV5-6	CASSLGAGGLFNEQFF	TGTGCCAGCAGCTTGGGGGCGGGGGGCTTATTTAATGAGCAGTTCTTC
few	-	TRBJ2-2	TRBV5-1	CASSLAGRGTGELFF	TGCGCCAGCAGCTTGGCAGGGCGGGGCACCGGGGAGCTGTTTTTT
-	-	TRBJ2-7	TRBV2	CASSERGYEQYF	TGTGCCAGCAGTGAAAGGGGCTACGAGCAGTACTTC
-	TRBD2	TRBJ2-3	TRBV11-2	CASSLEAGDDTDTQYF	TGTGCCAGCAGCTTAGAAGCGGGAGACGACACAGATACGCAGTATTTT
few	-	TRBJ1-1	TRBV27	CATRYSWGGSTEAFF	TGTGCCACTAGGTATTCCTGGGGAGGGAGCACTGAAGCTTTCTTT
-	TRBD2	TRBJ2-5	TRBV7-3	CASSLAGLAGRETQYF	TGTGCCAGCAGCCTAGCAGGACTAGCGGGGAGGGAGACCCAGTACTTC
-	-	TRBJ1-2	TRBV19	CASSISSPKGYTF	TGTGCCAGTAGTATCTCCAGCCCGAAGGGCTACACCTTC
-	-	TRBJ1-6	TRBV9	CASSARTSGNSPLHF	TGTGCCAGCAGCGCCAGGACCTCCGGAAATTCACCCCTCCACTTT
-	-	TRBJ2-4	TRBV11-3	CASSPGTPNIQYF	TGTGCCAGCAGTCCGGGGACCCCGAACATTCAGTACTTC
-	TRBD1	TRBJ2-1	TRBV7-2	CASSPRTGGSYNEQFF	TGTGCCAGCAGCCCGAGGACAGGGGGCTCCTACAATGAGCAGTTCTTC
-	-	TRBJ1-4	TRBV5-1	CASSLVGSNEKLFF	TGCGCCAGCAGCTTGGTGGGGAGTAATGAAAAACTGTTTTTT
few	TRBD1	TRBJ1-4	TRBV5-1	CASSLGQASTNEKLFF	TGCGCCAGCAGCCTCGGACAGGCTTCAACTAATGAAAAACTGTTTTTT
-	-	TRBJ1-2	TRBV20-1	CSAAQNYGYTF	TGCAGTGCTGCACAGAACTATGGCTACACCTTC
-	-	TRBJ2-6	TRBV5-1	CASSLAPSGANVLTF	TGCGCCAGCAGCTTGGCCCCCTCTGGGGCCAACGTCCTGACTTTC
-	TRBD2	TRBJ2-3	TRBV9	CASTASGYTDTQYF	TGTGCCAGCACGGCTAGCGGGTACACAGATACGCAGTATTTT
few	TRBD1	TRBJ1-4	TRBV7-9	CASSLATGALNEKLFF	TGTGCCAGCAGCTTAGCGACAGGGGCCCTTAATGAAAAACTGTTTTTT
-	-	TRBJ2-3	TRBV6-5	CASSLLYTDTQYF	TGTGCCAGCAGTCTACTCTACACAGATACGCAGTATTTT
-	TRBD1	TRBJ1-3	TRBV7-9	CASSLVGRGYSGNTIYF	TGTGCCAGCAGCTTAGTTGGCAGGGGGTACTCGGGAAACACCATATATTTT
-	-	TRBJ1-4	TRBV2	CASRLDSSNEKLFF	TGTGCCAGCAGGCTGGACAGTTCTAATGAAAAACTGTTTTTT
few	-	TRBJ2-7	TRBV4-3	CASSQSVHYEQYF	TGCGCCAGCAGCCAATCCGTCCACTACGAGCAGTACTTC
-	-	TRBJ1-5	TRBV2	CASSFNLDQPQHF	TGTGCCAGCAGTTTCAATTTGGATCAGCCCCAGCATTTT
-	-	TRBJ2-1	TRBV3-1/TRBV3-2	CASSQGGMINNEQFF	TGTGCCAGCAGCCAAGGAGGGATGATTAACAATGAGCAGTTCTTC
-	TRBD2	TRBJ2-1	TRBV7-9	CASIPLGLADYNEQFF	TGTGCCAGCATCCCCTTGGGACTAGCGGACTACAATGAGCAGTTCTTC
-	-	TRBJ2-7	TRBV2	CASSPGPPYEQYF	TGTGCCAGCAGCCCGGGGCCCCCCTACGAGCAGTACTTC
once	-	TRBJ1-6	TRBV19	CASSIDWGRNSPLHF	TGTGCCAGTAGTATTGATTGGGGGAGGAATTCACCCCTCCACTTT
-	-	TRBJ1-2	TRBV30	CAWSYDSSGYTF	TGTGCCTGGAGCTATGATAGCTCGGGCTACACCTTC
-	TRBD1	TRBJ1-3	TRBV11-2	CASSARTGSGNTIYF	TGTGCCAGCAGCGCAAGGACAGGGAGTGGAAACACCATATATTTT
-	TRBD2	TRBJ2-7	TRBV11-1	CASSQLAGGPYEQYF	TGTGCCAGCAGCCAACTAGCGGGAGGGCCCTACGAGCAGTACTTC
once	-	TRBJ1-6	TRBV7-2	CASSLGDLNSPLHF	TGTGCCAGCAGCTTAGGAGACCTTAATTCACCCCTCCACTTT
-	TRBD2	TRBJ2-7	TRBV7-9	CASSLQLAGDEQYF	TGTGCCAGCAGCTTACAACTAGCGGGGGACGAGCAGTACTTC
few	TRBD2	TRBJ2-1	TRBV5-1	CASSLRPSGSYNEQFF	TGCGCCAGCAGCTTGCGACCTAGCGGATCCTACAATGAGCAGTTCTTC
-	-	TRBJ2-7	TRBV21-1	CASADRARHEQYF	TGTGCCAGCGCTGACAGGGCAAGGCACGAGCAGTACTTC
few	TRBD1	TRBJ2-7	TRBV11-2	CASSLGQGVDSEQYF	TGTGCCAGCAGCTTAGGACAGGGGGTTGATAGCGAGCAGTACTTC
-	-	TRBJ1-2	TRBV11-2	CASSLSRLSGYTF	TGTGCCAGCAGCTTATCTCGTCTATCGGGATACACCTTC
medium-sized	-	TRBJ2-1	TRBV7-2	CASSLQENNEQFF	TGTGCCAGCAGCTTACAGGAGAACAATGAGCAGTTCTTC
-	-	TRBJ1-1	TRBV4-3	CASSLRIQDLEAFF	TGCGCCAGCAGCCTAAGAATACAGGACCTTGAAGCTTTCTTT
-	TRBD2	TRBJ2-3	TRBV3-1/TRBV3-2	CASSPGGGAGDTQYF	TGTGCCAGCAGCCCGGGCGGGGGGGCTGGGGATACGCAGTATTTT
-	TRBD1	TRBJ2-5	TRBV11-1	CASSPTRGRGQETQYF	TGTGCCAGCAGCCCCACCAGGGGGCGCGGACAAGAGACCCAGTACTTC
few	-	TRBJ1-3	TRBV19	CASNIFGNTIYF	TGTGCCAGTAATATCTTCGGAAACACCATATATTTT
-	TRBD2	TRBJ2-5	TRBV30	CAWSIFAGGPETQYF	TGTGCCTGGAGTATCTTCGCGGGAGGGCCGGAGACCCAGTACTTC